This T cell receptor (beta chain) originates from a study of human T cells and chemical hapten exposure. Per germline, CDR1 SGHNT and CDR2 YYREEE (reference sequence). With 4 bases clipped from V and 7 bases from J, the junction kept 5 bases outside the gene matches. This CDR3 contains 13 residues. The time point is: pre-sensitization, week 0. Treatment denoted: therapeutic diphenylcyclopropenone sensitization with weekly scalp DPC. This clonotype has only a few counts. Its target is unknown. General study results and limits: Significantly greater numbers of large CDR3 similarity clusters came from expanded TCRs than from controls. With DPC sensitization, TCRs exceeding 1 in 1000 frequency showed no change.

MiXCR, run by TCRdb on the RACE reads, gives a single entry per CDR3 protein. The table records tens of thousands of distinct CDR3 sequences, 9.6% of them present only once. The TCR originated in a woman in her forties with alopecia areata. Some clones in this sample may be carry-over from other donors' samples. V usage is TRBV5-4 and J usage is TRBJ2-7; 10 nucleotides line up with TRBD1. The input for sequencing was whole blood, taken in connection with sensitization to the hapten diphenylcyclopropenone (DPC). CDR3 nucleotide sequence: TGTGCCAGCAGCCGGGACAGGGGAAGGGAGCAGTACTTC. This translates into CASSRDRGREQYF.